These 9 T cell receptor beta chains share one sample of origin, sequenced in a study of T cell repertoires in cytomegalovirus infection. TCRdb used MiXCR to reprocess the reads, holding one entry per CDR3 protein. The sample lists around 740,000 distinct CDR3 sequences, roughly a third seen once, with under 3% in the top ten. The sample consisted of PBMCs. The receptors come from a human donor in good health (CMV status not recorded). Some clones in this sample may be carry-over from other donors' samples.

This clonotype was seen a few times. This chain joins TRBV12-3 or TRBV12-4 and TRBJ2-7, with D perhaps matching TRBD1 (5 bases). Trimming pared 6 bases from V and 6 bases from J, leaving 18 bases between. This CDR3 has 14 amino acids. CDR3 in amino acids: CASSRLQGKGEQYF. Written as DNA, the CDR3 is TGTGCCAGCAGCCGACTTCAGGGTAAGGGCGAGCAGTACTTC.

The chain employs TRBV10-3 and TRBJ1-3; D is uncertain. From germline, CDR1 is ENHRY and CDR2 SYGVKD. The length of the CDR3 is 14 residues. V shed 7 bases and J shed 4 bases, with 14 bases lying between them. The chain's CDR3 is CAIKYGDSGNTIYF. As DNA, the CDR3 is TGTGCCATCAAGTATGGGGATTCGGGAAACACCATATATTTT.

The chain recombines TRBV2 with TRBJ2-5, with a possible D match to TRBD1 (5 bases). The CDR3 has 15 amino acids. With 6 bases removed from V and 5 bases from J, the gap between germline ends came to 19 bases. Germline CDR1 SNHLY, CDR2 FYNNEI. The CDR3 DNA reads as TGTGCCAGCAGCGCGGATCAGGGTGACGGTGAGACCCAGTACTTC. The encoded protein is CASSADQGDGETQYF. The whole variable domain, filled in from reference TRBV2 and TRBJ2-5, reads EPEVTQTPSHQVTQMGQEVILRCVPISNHLYFYWYRQILGQKVEFLVSFYNNEISEKSEIFDDQFSVERPDGSNFTLKIRSTKLEDSAMYFCASSADQGDGETQYFGPGTRLLVL.

This clonotype has only a few counts. The CDR3 reads CASSSQGGGGAVYNEQFF. CDR3 coding DNA: TGTGCCAGCAGTTCCCAAGGCGGGGGTGGGGCCGTCTACAATGAGCAGTTCTTC. The chain employs TRBV28 and TRBJ2-1, with 7 positions matching TRBD2. V shed 4 bases, J shed 3 bases, and the junction held 15 bases outside the gene matches. The CDR3 is 18 amino acids. Germline V gene lookup returns CDR1 MDHEN and CDR2 SYDVKM.

Details on this clonotype: No conserved phenylalanine or tryptophan is present at the end of the CDR3, so a read error is the likely explanation. The chain combines TRBV7-9 with TRBJ1-2; the D is unclear. Germline assignment: CDR1 SEHNR and CDR2 FQNEAQ (reference sequence). Trimming removed 5 bases from V and 2 bases from J, with 15 bases in between. This CDR3 has 15 residues. CDR3 sequence (DNA): TGTGCCAGCAGCATTCCGTCGGGCCTGAACTATGGCTACACCTTA. Its translation is CASSIPSGLNYGYTL.

Concerning this clonotype: A read error may account for a junction end that differs from germline. The V and J genes are TRBV4-2 and TRBJ2-5; D gene ambiguous. There are 17 residues in the CDR3. Germline V gene sequence: CDR1 LGHNA, CDR2 YNFKEQ. CDR3 nucleotides: TGTTCCAGCAGCCAGGAAATGGCCCCGAGCGAGGACGAGACCCAGTACTTC. This translates into CSSSQEMAPSEDETQYF.

This clonotype was picked up a small number of times. The chain is built from TRBV7-2 and TRBJ2-1; no clear D gene. V was shortened by 3 bases and J by 6 bases, with 12 bases between the two germline ends. Looked up from germline, CDR1 is SGHTA and CDR2 is FQGNSA. This CDR3 contains 14 residues. In DNA, the CDR3 is TGTGCCAGCAGCTTCACTCCCGGACCCAATGAGCAGTTCTTC. Translation gives CASSFTPGPNEQFF.

Points on this clonotype: This could be a read error, since a much larger clone is one nucleotide away. The V and J genes are TRBV27 and TRBJ1-5, with no clear D. The CDR3 contains 15 residues. CDR1 is MNHEY, CDR2 SMNVEV, per germline (reference sequence). The CDR3 region has the DNA TGTGCCAGCAGGTTATTCGCTCTCACTGGCCAGCCCCAGCATTTT. This encodes CASRLFALTGQPQHF.

This chain connects TRBV5-1 to TRBJ1-6; D is unclear. Germline CDR1 reads SGHRS; CDR2 reads YFSETQ. The CDR3 has 14 amino acids. Trimming pared 2 bases from V and 7 bases from J, leaving 10 bases between. The CDR3 sequence is CASSFTQENSPLHF. CDR3 DNA: TGCGCCAGCAGCTTTACTCAGGAAAATTCACCCCTCCACTTT.